These 23 T cell receptor beta chains came from one sample sequenced in a study of early T cells in non-severe SARS-CoV-2 infection. MiXCR, applied by TCRdb to the 5' RACE reads, yields one record per CDR3 protein. The repertoire consists of tens of thousands of distinct CDR3 sequences, with roughly 7.1% occurring once and the leading ten covering roughly 4.8%. Sample: whole blood. The source of these receptors is an adult who was a healthcare worker with PCR-confirmed SARS-CoV-2 infection or an uninfected control (not recorded which).

This clonotype was counted at least ten times. The chain couples TRBV6-1 to TRBJ1-2, with 7 bases that match TRBD1. The ends lost 8 bases at V and 4 bases at J; junction bases unmatched: 16. Germline V gives CDR1 MNHNS, CDR2 SASEGT. CDR3 length: 16 residues. The CDR3 region is CASSFDPGQTIYGYTF. The CDR3, as DNA: TGTGCCAGCTCCTTTGACCCGGGACAGACTATCTATGGCTACACCTTC.

The table lists this clonotype with a few counts. The V gene is TRBV15, the J gene TRBJ1-5; D is possibly TRBD1 (6 bases). The germline V gene encodes CDR1 LNHNV and CDR2 YYDKDF (reference sequence). The CDR3 loop spans 16 amino acids. The V and J ends lost 5 bases and 1 base respectively, with 15 bases between them. CDR3 in amino acids: CATSAEGGFSNQPQHF. CDR3 DNA: TGTGCCACCAGCGCCGAGGGGGGCTTCAGCAATCAGCCCCAGCATTTT.

This chain joins TRBV6-1 and TRBJ2-5; D not certain. This CDR3 contains 14 residues. V was pared by 5 bases and J by 4 bases, with 14 bases between. The V gene's germline CDR1 is MNHNS and CDR2 SASEGT. The CDR3 DNA sequence: TGTGCCAGCAGTCAGGACCCAAACCGAGAGACCCAGTACTTC. It codes for CASSQDPNRETQYF.

J is TRBJ2-5 and V is TRBV10-3; D gene uncertain. The CDR3 extends over 12 amino acids. The germline gives CDR1 ENHRY, CDR2 SYGVKD. Trimming took 9 bases from V and 2 from J, leaving 10 bases between them. CDR3 nucleotide sequence: TGTGCCATTTCGAGCTCTCAAGAGACCCAGTACTTC. Encoded protein: CAISSSQETQYF.

This clonotype has a handful of counts. The J gene is TRBJ2-1, the V gene TRBV5-1, with 7 positions matching TRBD1. Germline V gene lookup returns CDR1 SGHRS and CDR2 YFSETQ. The CDR3 covers 15 residues. V shed 4 bases and J 7 bases; nucleotides not matched to a gene: 11. The CDR3 DNA sequence: TGCGCCAGCAGCCCCCCCGGGACAGCGGCAAATGAGCAGTTCTTC. It codes for CASSPPGTAANEQFF.

This clonotype was counted only a few times. The genes are TRBV4-1 and TRBJ2-5; D uncertain. The CDR3 contains 15 residues. V lost 1 base and J lost 2, with 11 bases in between. Germline V gene sequence: CDR1 MGHRA, CDR2 YSYEKL. The CDR3 region has the DNA TGCGCCAGCAGCCAAGGGTTAAGTACTCAAGAGACCCAGTACTTC. This gives the protein CASSQGLSTQETQYF.

This clonotype was observed at least ten times. The CDR3: CASSIYNEQFF. Written as DNA, the CDR3 is TGCGCCAGCAGCATCTACAATGAGCAGTTCTTC. The chain employs TRBV5-1 and TRBJ2-1, with no clear D. The CDR3 totals 11 residues. The germline CDR1 and CDR2 sequences are SGHRS and YFSETQ. V dropped 4 bases and J dropped 3 bases, with 2 bases sitting between them.

This clonotype was found many times. This sequence joins TRBV2 and TRBJ2-7, with D hard to call. V was trimmed by 4 bases and J by 3 bases, leaving 7 bases between them. The CDR3 covers 12 residues. CDR1 SNHLY and CDR2 FYNNEI come from the germline V gene. CDR3 region: CASSGGLYEQYF. For the CDR3, the DNA is TGTGCCAGCAGTGGAGGCCTCTACGAGCAGTACTTC.

V is TRBV5-4 and J is TRBJ2-7, with TRBD1 matching 7 bases. The CDR3 is 16 residues long. V trimming: 4 bases; J trimming: 4 bases; junction bases outside the gene matches: 14. CDR1 SGHNT and CDR2 YYREEE come from the germline V gene (reference sequence). CDR3 nucleotide sequence: TGTGCCAGCAGCCCGCCTCTCGGACAGGAGGCTTACGAGCAGTACTTC. It is translated as CASSPPLGQEAYEQYF.

The J gene is TRBJ2-1, the V gene TRBV7-2; possibly TRBD1 for D (6 bases). The CDR3 has 17 residues. In germline, CDR1 is SGHTA, CDR2 FQGNSA. Trimming removed 0 bases at V and 2 bases at J, with 14 bases between. For the CDR3, the DNA is TGTGCCAGCAGCTTAGCGGGGGCGGGCAACACCTACAATGAGCAGTTCTTC. It translates to CASSLAGAGNTYNEQFF.

The rearrangement links TRBV7-8 to TRBJ1-1; TRBD1 aligns across 8 bases. The germline gives CDR1 SGHVS, CDR2 FQNEAQ. CDR3 size: 15 residues. J was trimmed by 4 bases and V by 4 bases; bases with no gene match: 8. As DNA, the CDR3 is TGTGCCAGCAGCTCACAACAGGGGGGAGGCACTGAAGCTTTCTTT. This translates into CASSSQQGGGTEAFF.

This clonotype was detected ten times or more. The V gene is TRBV11-3, the J gene TRBJ2-1; D call uncertain. The CDR3 spans 14 residues. Germline V gene lookup returns CDR1 SGHNT and CDR2 YENEEA. Trimming pared 1 base from V and 8 bases from J, leaving 12 bases between. The CDR3 protein is CASSLAFSRDEQFF. In DNA, the CDR3 is TGTGCCAGCAGCTTAGCCTTTTCAAGGGATGAGCAGTTCTTC.

The chain uses TRBV6-1 and TRBJ2-5, with 11 bases matching TRBD1. Germline CDR1 is MNHNS and CDR2 is SASEGT. The CDR3 is 13 residues long. Germline trimming cut 11 bases from V and 7 bases from J; bases unmatched to any gene: 9. CDR3 sequence reads: CAGLDRGRMTQYF. CDR3 coding DNA: TGTGCCGGATTGGACAGGGGGCGAATGACCCAGTACTTC.

This clonotype showed up just a few times. The V call is TRBV7-6, the J call TRBJ2-3; TRBD2 agrees at 7 bases. V gave up 4 bases and J gave up 0 bases; unmatched junction bases: 10. Germline assignment: CDR1 SGHVS and CDR2 FNYEAQ. This CDR3 is 17 amino acids long. The CDR3, as DNA: TGTGCCAGCAGCTGGTCCCCCCTAGCGGAGAGCACAGATACGCAGTATTTT. It is translated as CASSWSPLAESTDTQYF.

J is TRBJ2-1 and V is TRBV4-3, with D unclear. V was pared by 0 bases and J by 7 bases, with 7 bases between. Per the germline V gene, CDR1 is LGHNA and CDR2 is YSLEER. The length of the CDR3 is 13 residues. This CDR3 reads CASSQEGWNEQFF. The DNA of the CDR3 is TGCGCCAGCAGCCAAGAGGGGTGGAATGAGCAGTTCTTC.

This clonotype was seen only a few times. This chain joins TRBV6-5 and TRBJ2-4, with D hard to call. The CDR3 totals 15 residues. CDR1 is MNHEY and CDR2 is SVGAGI in the germline V gene. Trimming took 4 bases from V and 0 from J, leaving 10 bases between them. Written as DNA, the CDR3 is TGTGCCAGCAGTTTGTCCTGGGGAGCCAAAAACATTCAGTACTTC. Its translation is CASSLSWGAKNIQYF.

The sample holds a few counts of this clonotype. The chain recombines TRBV5-6 with TRBJ2-7, with 8 nucleotides matching TRBD1. Germline CDR1 is SGHDT and CDR2 is YYEEEE. CDR3 length: 14 amino acids. V was clipped by 4 bases and J by 4 bases; unmatched bases: 7. Here the CDR3 reads CASSRDRGRYEQYF. The CDR3 nucleotides read TGTGCCAGCAGCAGAGACAGGGGTCGGTACGAGCAGTACTTC.

This sequence joins TRBV5-1 and TRBJ2-3; 7 nucleotides match TRBD1. Per the germline V gene, CDR1 is SGHRS and CDR2 is YFSETQ. V gave up 5 bases and J gave up 4 bases; unmatched junction bases: 4. The CDR3 length is 13 residues. The CDR3 sequence is CASRSTGADTQYF. CDR3 in DNA: TGCGCCAGCAGAAGTACAGGGGCAGATACGCAGTATTTT. The variable domain in full, with the rest retrieved from reference TRBV5-1 and TRBJ2-3, is KAGVTQTPRYLIKTRGQQVTLSCSPISGHRSVSWYQQTPGQGLQFLFEYFSETQRNKGNFPGRFSGRQFSNSRSEMNVSTLELGDSALYLCASRSTGADTQYFGPGTRLTVL.

This clonotype has a count of ten or more. The chain links TRBV7-9 to TRBJ2-3, with a tentative D call TRBD2 (6 bases). The CDR3 has 11 amino acids. The germline V gene has CDR1 SEHNR and CDR2 FQNEAQ (reference sequence). Trimming removed 10 bases at V and 6 bases at J, with 11 bases between. CDR3 sequence reads: CAIHGGDTQYF. The CDR3 region has the DNA TGTGCCATCCACGGGGGTGATACGCAGTATTTT. Supplemented by reference TRBV7-9 and TRBJ2-3, the full variable domain reads DTGVSQNPRHKITKRGQNVTFRCDPISEHNRLYWYRQTLGQGPEFLTYFQNEAQLEKSRLLSDRFSAERPKGSFSTLEIQRTEQGDSAMYLCAIHGGDTQYFGPGTRLTVL.

The V and J genes are TRBV5-6 and TRBJ2-1; D is unclear. The V gene's germline CDR1 is SGHDT and CDR2 YYEEEE. The V end was cut by 0 bases, the J end by 13 bases, with 11 bases between. CDR3 size: 12 residues. The CDR3 sequence is CASSLDRQIQFF. Here the CDR3 DNA reads TGTGCCAGCAGCTTGGATCGGCAGATCCAGTTCTTC.

The chain combines TRBV9 with TRBJ2-7; 8 positions match TRBD1. The germline gives CDR1 SGDLS, CDR2 YYNGEE. Losses at the gene ends were 0 bases for V and 3 bases for J; bases not matched to a gene: 5. The CDR3 contains 15 residues. CDR3 residues: CASSVGPDRGYEQYF. The CDR3 region has the DNA TGTGCCAGCAGCGTAGGCCCCGACAGGGGCTACGAGCAGTACTTC.

This clonotype appeared many times. This rearrangement joins TRBV7-6 to TRBJ1-1, with D tentatively TRBD1 (6 bases). This CDR3 comprises 14 residues. CDR1 is SGHVS and CDR2 is FNYEAQ in the germline V gene. V lost 7 bases and J 5 bases, leaving 17 bases between the germline ends. DNA for the CDR3: TGTGCCAGCATTCCGGCCGGGGGGCTAACTGAAGCTTTCTTT. This translates into CASIPAGGLTEAFF.

This clonotype was counted at least ten times. The chain employs TRBV12-2 and TRBJ1-5; TRBD1, the table's D call, lacks a check against the DNA. TRBV12-2 represents a pseudogene. The CDR3 consists of 18 residues. The CDR3 nucleotides are TGTGCAAGTCGCTTACCTCGTGGGACAGGGGGGAGCAATCAGCCCCAGCATTTT. It translates to CASRLPRGTGGSNQPQHF.